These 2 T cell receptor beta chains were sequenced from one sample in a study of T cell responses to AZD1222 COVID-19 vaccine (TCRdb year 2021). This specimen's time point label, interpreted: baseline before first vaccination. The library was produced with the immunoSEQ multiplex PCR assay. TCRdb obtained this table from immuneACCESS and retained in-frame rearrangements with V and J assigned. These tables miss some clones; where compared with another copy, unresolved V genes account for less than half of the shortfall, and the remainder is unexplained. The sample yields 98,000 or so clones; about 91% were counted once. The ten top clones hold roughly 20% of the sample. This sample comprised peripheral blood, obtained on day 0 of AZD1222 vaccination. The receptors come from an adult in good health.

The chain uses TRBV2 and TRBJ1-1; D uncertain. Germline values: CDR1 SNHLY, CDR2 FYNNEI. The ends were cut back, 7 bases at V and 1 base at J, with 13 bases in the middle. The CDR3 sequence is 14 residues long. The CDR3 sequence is CASILAWENTEAFF. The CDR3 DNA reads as TGTGCCAGCATCCTTGCTTGGGAGAACACTGAAGCTTTCTTT.

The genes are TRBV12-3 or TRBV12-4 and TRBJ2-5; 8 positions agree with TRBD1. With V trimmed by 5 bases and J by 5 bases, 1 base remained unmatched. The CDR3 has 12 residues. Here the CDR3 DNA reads TGTGCCAGCAGTCACAGGGGGGAGACCCAGTACTTC. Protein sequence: CASSHRGETQYF.